Below are 29 T cell receptor beta chains sequenced from a single sample in a study of cytomegalovirus exposure and HLA in healthy donors. A multiplex PCR was run with 60 Vbeta primers and 13 Jbeta primers. Clones were sequenced by immunoSEQ multiplex PCR, and TCRdb holds only the in-frame ones, with some missing. This repertoire shows some 270,000 clones, 92% found once; its top ten account for 1.7%. The sample was PBMCs. The receptors were sampled from a girl aged 2-10 years in good health and CMV-seronegative.

In this sample, this clone turned up once. J is TRBJ2-1 and V is TRBV9; 10 bases map to TRBD1. CDR1 is SGDLS and CDR2 is YYNGEE in the germline V gene. Losses at the gene ends were 5 bases for V and 2 bases for J; bases not matched to a gene: 7. The CDR3 is 16 amino acids. The CDR3 spells CASSETGTGAYNEQFF. The CDR3 DNA sequence: TGTGCCAGCAGTGAAACCGGGACAGGGGCCTACAATGAGCAGTTCTTC.

The gene calls are TRBV30 and TRBJ2-5, with 12 bases lining up with TRBD2. There are 13 residues in the CDR3. Unmatched junction bases numbered 3, after V lost 3 bases and J lost 7 bases. The germline V gene has CDR1 GTSNPN and CDR2 SVGIG (reference sequence). The CDR3 nucleotides read TGTGCCTGGAGATGGACTAGCGGGGTGACCCAGTACTTC. It is translated as CAWRWTSGVTQYF.

This rearrangement joins TRBV10-2 to TRBJ1-1; TRBD1 matches 12 bases. Unmatched junction bases numbered 10, after V lost 5 bases and J lost 6 bases. Per germline, CDR1 WSHSY and CDR2 SAAADI. The CDR3 sequence is 16 residues long. CDR3 nucleotides: TGCGCCAGCAGTCCAGCGGGACAGGGGGCGAGGGCTGAAGCTTTCTTT. This encodes CASSPAGQGARAEAFF.

The V gene is TRBV23-1, the J gene TRBJ2-4, with 13 positions matching TRBD2. TRBV23-1 is filed as an ORF, its function uncertain. The V and J ends lost 4 bases and 9 bases, in that order; junction bases with no gene match: 0. The CDR3 is 13 amino acids. In DNA form, the CDR3 reads TGCGCCAGCAGTCGGACTAGCGGGAGCATTCAGTACTTC. Residues: CASSRTSGSIQYF.

V gene TRBV21-1 combines with J gene TRBJ2-2; TRBD1, the D gene given by the table, was not confirmed from the DNA. TRBV21-1 counts as a pseudogene. The CDR3 length is 16 residues. For the CDR3, the DNA is TGTGCCAGCAGCAAAGAAGGCAGGGGGTACACCGGGGAGCTGTTTTTT. It encodes CASSKEGRGYTGELFF.

The chain joins TRBV10-1 to TRBJ2-7; 10 bases align to TRBD1. Trimming removed 3 bases from V and 4 bases from J; junction bases left unmatched: 3. This CDR3 has 14 amino acids. The germline gives CDR1 WNHNN, CDR2 SYGVQD (reference sequence). The CDR3 sequence: CASSEGTGAYEQYF. In DNA, the CDR3 is TGCGCCAGCAGTGAAGGGACAGGGGCATACGAGCAGTACTTC.

This sequence joins TRBV5-1 and TRBJ2-3, with D perhaps matching TRBD2 (6 bases). V lost 4 bases to trimming and J lost 4 bases, with 19 bases between them. This CDR3 spans 16 amino acids. The V gene's germline CDR1 is SGHRS and CDR2 YFSETQ. This CDR3 is CASSPRRDSGPDTQYF. CDR3 coding DNA: TGCGCCAGCAGCCCCCGCCGGGACTCGGGCCCAGATACGCAGTATTTT.

The V and J genes are TRBV5-5 and TRBJ2-3; 8 bases line up with TRBD2. The CDR3 totals 14 residues. V lost 7 bases and J lost 2; bases outside the gene matches: 6. From germline, CDR1 is SGHKS and CDR2 YYEKEE (reference sequence). The CDR3 loop reads CASPAAGDTDTQYF. The CDR3 DNA reads TGTGCCAGCCCAGCAGCGGGAGACACAGATACGCAGTATTTT. The full variable domain, its missing parts supplied by reference TRBV5-5 and TRBJ2-3, is DAGVTQSPTHLIKTRGQQVTLRCSPISGHKSVSWYQQVLGQGPQFIFQYYEKEERGRGNFPDRFSARQFPNYSSELNVNALLLGDSALYLCASPAAGDTDTQYFGPGTRLTVL.

This clone turned up a few times. At one end, the junction sequence differs from germline, possibly due to a read error. Within the sample, other DNA sequences also encode this same CDR3. This chain links TRBV28 with TRBJ1-6, with 7 nucleotides matching TRBD1. The CDR3 runs to 14 residues. Germline V gives CDR1 MDHEN, CDR2 SYDVKM. DNA of the CDR3: TGTGCCAGCAGTCCGGACAGGAATAATTCGCCCCTCCACTTT. Its translation: CASSPDRNNSPLHF.

V and J are TRBV6-6 and TRBJ1-6; a weak D match, TRBD1 (5 bases). Germline CDR1 and CDR2: MNHNY and SVGAGI (reference sequence). This CDR3 spans 14 amino acids. Trimming cost V 2 bases and J 6 bases, with 8 bases left between them. CDR3 region: CASSYIGANSPLHF. CDR3 in DNA: TGTGCCAGCAGTTACATAGGGGCTAATTCACCCCTCCACTTT.

The chain employs TRBV6-4 and TRBJ1-2; no definite D call. The CDR3 runs to 14 residues. Trimming removed 4 bases from V and 0 bases from J, with 9 bases in between. CDR1 and CDR2 (germline): MRHNA, SNTAGT. The CDR3 sequence is CASSVSPANYGYTF. CDR3 sequence (DNA): TGTGCCAGCAGTGTGTCGCCGGCTAACTATGGCTACACCTTC.

V usage is TRBV7-2 and J usage is TRBJ2-7, with 8 nucleotides matching TRBD1. The CDR3 consists of 15 residues. CDR1 and CDR2 from the germline V gene are SGHTA and FQGNSA. Trimming at V came to 1 base and at J to 5 bases, leaving 7 bases not matched to a gene. CDR3 protein: CASSLVGTGVDEQYF. CDR3 DNA sequence: TGTGCCAGCAGCTTAGTGGGGACAGGAGTGGACGAGCAGTACTTC.

CDR3 protein: CASSLRRTAGLSYNEQFF. The CDR3 nucleotides are TGTGCCAGCAGTTTAAGGAGAACGGCGGGGCTCTCCTACAATGAGCAGTTCTTC. The chain joins TRBV28 to TRBJ2-1; D is perhaps TRBD2 (6 bases). CDR1 MDHEN and CDR2 SYDVKM come from the germline V gene. Trimming cost V 2 bases and J 0 bases, with 17 bases left between them. The CDR3 consists of 18 residues.

V usage is TRBV30 and J usage is TRBJ2-5; D not certain. This CDR3 region has 13 residues. Germline assignment: CDR1 GTSNPN and CDR2 SVGIG (reference sequence). Trimming left V 2 bases short and J 1 base short, with 8 bases between. The CDR3, as DNA: TGTGCCTGGAGTTTACTCCGCCAAGAGACCCAGTACTTC. Translation: CAWSLLRQETQYF. The whole variable domain, filled in from reference TRBV30 and TRBJ2-5, reads SQTIHQWPATLVQPVGSPLSLECTVEGTSNPNLYWYRQAAGRGLQLLFYSVGIGQISSEVPQNLSASRPQDRQFILSSKKLLLSDSGFYLCAWSLLRQETQYFGPGTRLLVL.

The V gene is TRBV7-8, the J gene TRBJ2-1; 12 nucleotides line up with TRBD2. This CDR3 is built from 15 residues. Losses at the gene ends were 6 bases for V and 7 bases for J; bases not matched to a gene: 7. Germline loops: CDR1 SGHVS, CDR2 FQNEAQ. The CDR3, as DNA: TGTGCCAGCAGGACTAGCGGGGGAGCCTTGAATGAGCAGTTCTTC. This sequence encodes CASRTSGGALNEQFF. The full variable domain, in which reference TRBV7-8 and TRBJ2-1 provide the parts outside the CDR3, is GAGVSQSPRYKVAKRGQDVALRCDPISGHVSLFWYQQALGQGPEFLTYFQNEAQLDKSGLPSDRFFAERPEGSVSTLKIQRTQQEDSAVYLCASRTSGGALNEQFFGPGTRLTVL.

This rearrangement joins TRBV5-1 to TRBJ2-7; D is perhaps TRBD2 (6 bases). The V and J ends lost 1 base and 0 bases respectively, with 8 bases between them. CDR1 is SGHRS, CDR2 YFSETQ, per germline. The CDR3 spans 14 residues. CDR3 sequence: CASSLWGDSYEQYF. Here the CDR3 DNA reads TGCGCCAGCAGCTTGTGGGGGGACTCCTACGAGCAGTACTTC.

This chain links TRBV2 with TRBJ1-3; 7 bases are shared with TRBD1. Germline V lookup: CDR1 SNHLY, CDR2 FYNNEI. The CDR3 has 15 amino acids. Losses at the gene ends were 9 bases for V and 2 bases for J; bases not matched to a gene: 10. CDR3 region: CASRSGQLTGNTIYF. CDR3 nucleotide sequence: TGTGCCAGTAGATCGGGACAGCTCACTGGAAACACCATATATTTT.

This clone is a singleton in its sample. This rearrangement joins TRBV21-1 to TRBJ2-2; TRBD2, as called in the table, went unchecked against the DNA. TRBV21-1 is termed a pseudogene. There are 17 residues in the CDR3. The CDR3: CASSKGATNPNTGELFF. The CDR3 nucleotides are TGTGCCAGCAGCAAAGGAGCGACTAACCCGAACACCGGGGAGCTGTTTTTT.

V usage is TRBV4-1 and J usage is TRBJ1-2; TRBD1 is a possible D gene (6 bases). Trimming stripped 0 bases from V and 5 bases from J, with 16 bases between. The CDR3 has 16 residues. CDR1 and CDR2 from the germline V gene are MGHRA and YSYEKL. CDR3 in DNA: TGCGCCAGCAGCCAAGATCTGCCAGGGGAGAGGTATGGCTACACCTTC. It is translated as CASSQDLPGERYGYTF.

The rearrangement uses TRBV9 and TRBJ2-6; no reliable D call. Trimming cost V 3 bases and J 2 bases, with 12 bases left between them. CDR3 size: 16 residues. CDR1 SGDLS and CDR2 YYNGEE come from the germline V gene. The CDR3 loop reads CASSGSGSAGANVLTF. The CDR3 DNA reads as TGTGCCAGCAGCGGGAGTGGATCCGCTGGGGCCAACGTCCTGACTTTC.

The chain carries TRBV6-5 and TRBJ1-2; possibly TRBD1 for D (5 bases). Trimming stripped 1 base from V and 8 bases from J, with 14 bases between. The CDR3 runs to 14 residues. Germline loops: CDR1 MNHEY, CDR2 SVGAGI. CDR3 nucleotide sequence: TGTGCCAGCAGTTACTTGTGGCAGGGTGAAGGCTACACCTTC. The encoded protein is CASSYLWQGEGYTF.

The V call is TRBV5-1, the J call TRBJ1-1, with D perhaps matching TRBD1 (5 bases). The CDR3 covers 15 residues. V lost 1 base, J lost 0 bases, and 10 bases lay in between. Germline-derived CDR1 and CDR2 are SGHRS and YFSETQ. This chain's CDR3 is CASSLSGSVNTEAFF. CDR3 nucleotide sequence: TGCGCCAGCAGCTTGTCAGGGTCCGTGAACACTGAAGCTTTCTTT.

The V call is TRBV6-5, the J call TRBJ1-2, with a tentative D call TRBD1 (5 bases). Germline CDR1 and CDR2: MNHEY and SVGAGI. V dropped 2 bases and J dropped 0 bases, with 13 bases sitting between them. The CDR3 extends over 16 amino acids. The CDR3 protein is CASSYAPRTPNYGYTF. DNA of the CDR3: TGTGCCAGCAGTTACGCGCCCCGGACACCTAACTATGGCTACACCTTC.

The chain has TRBV30 and TRBJ2-5, with TRBD1 matching over 9 bases. The CDR3 extends over 13 amino acids. Germline CDR1 and CDR2: GTSNPN and SVGIG (reference sequence). V lost 5 bases to trimming and J lost 9 bases; unmatched junction nucleotides: 10. This chain's CDR3 is CAWQRTGDTPQYF. CDR3 DNA sequence: TGTGCCTGGCAGAGGACAGGGGACACCCCCCAGTACTTC.

The V and J genes are TRBV19 and TRBJ1-5; 7 bases align to TRBD1. This CDR3 spans 15 amino acids. Germline-derived CDR1 and CDR2 are LNHDA and SQIVND (reference sequence). J was trimmed by 1 base and V by 9 bases; bases with no gene match: 9. CDR3 amino acids: CASQTLQGSNQPQHF. CDR3 in DNA: TGTGCCAGCCAAACCTTACAGGGGAGCAATCAGCCCCAGCATTTT.

The chain couples TRBV6-5 to TRBJ1-1; D gene unclear. CDR3 size: 12 residues. Trimming left V 5 bases short and J 0 bases short, with 4 bases between. The germline V gene has CDR1 MNHEY and CDR2 SVGAGI. The CDR3 loop reads CASSPMNTEAFF. The DNA for the CDR3 is TGTGCCAGCAGTCCCATGAACACTGAAGCTTTCTTT.

This chain connects TRBV15 to TRBJ2-5, with TRBD2 matching over 8 bases. Germline CDR1 and CDR2: LNHNV and YYDKDF (reference sequence). V lost 4 bases, J lost 5 bases, and 6 bases stayed unmatched. CDR3 length: 14 amino acids. The CDR3 spells CATSTQREWETQYF. The CDR3 bases are TGTGCCACCAGCACCCAGCGGGAGTGGGAGACCCAGTACTTC.

This sequence joins TRBV30 and TRBJ2-5; tentative D call: TRBD2 (7 bases). Per the germline V gene, CDR1 is GTSNPN and CDR2 is SVGIG (reference sequence). The V end lost 5 bases, the J end lost 0 bases, and 16 bases lay between the germline ends. The CDR3 is 15 amino acids. As DNA, the CDR3 is TGTGCCTGGGGACCAGGGGCGGGGGACCAAGAGACCCAGTACTTC. Translating it yields CAWGPGAGDQETQYF. Using reference TRBV30 and TRBJ2-5 for the parts outside the CDR3, the full variable domain is SQTIHQWPATLVQPVGSPLSLECTVEGTSNPNLYWYRQAAGRGLQLLFYSVGIGQISSEVPQNLSASRPQDRQFILSSKKLLLSDSGFYLCAWGPGAGDQETQYFGPGTRLLVL.

The chain joins TRBV28 to TRBJ2-7; a possible D gene is TRBD2 (6 bases). The germline CDR1 and CDR2 sequences are MDHEN and SYDVKM. Deletions cut 1 base from V and 0 bases from J, with 19 bases between. The CDR3 runs to 18 residues. The CDR3 DNA follows: TGTGCCAGCAGTTTATTGCCCGGGGCGGACTACATCTCCTACGAGCAGTACTTC. The encoded protein is CASSLLPGADYISYEQYF.